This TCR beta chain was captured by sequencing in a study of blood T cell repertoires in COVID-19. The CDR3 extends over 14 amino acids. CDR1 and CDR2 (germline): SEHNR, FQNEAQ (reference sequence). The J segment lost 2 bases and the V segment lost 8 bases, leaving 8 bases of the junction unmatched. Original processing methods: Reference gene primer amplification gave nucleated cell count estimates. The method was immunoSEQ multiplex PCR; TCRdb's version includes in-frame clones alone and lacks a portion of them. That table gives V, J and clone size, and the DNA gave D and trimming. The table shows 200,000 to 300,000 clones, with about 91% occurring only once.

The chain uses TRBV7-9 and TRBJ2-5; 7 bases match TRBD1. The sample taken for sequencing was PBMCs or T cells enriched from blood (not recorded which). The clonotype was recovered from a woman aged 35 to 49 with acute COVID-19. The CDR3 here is CASGPPTGQETQYF. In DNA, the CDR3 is TGTGCCAGCGGACCTCCGACAGGGCAAGAGACCCAGTACTTC.